The next 17 T cell receptor beta chains were all read from a single sample in a study of beta chain features in type 1 diabetes. The investigators reverse transcribed all of the isolated RNA, so they sequenced expressed TCRB transcripts. Repertoires were generated with immunoSEQ multiplex PCR, while TCRdb's copy carries only in-frame clones and drops some. Altogether 140,000 or so clones are present, more than 9% being singletons, with the ten largest covering approximately 1.3%. The sample comprised naive CD4+ T cells from blood. These receptor sequences come from a man aged 18 to 30 in good health.

The chain joins TRBV2 to TRBJ2-3, with D maybe TRBD2 (6 bases). The CDR3 spans 14 residues. The V gene's germline CDR1 is SNHLY and CDR2 FYNNEI. Trimming took 7 bases from V and 4 from J, leaving 15 bases between them. CDR3 in amino acids: CASKAEGLSDTQYF. DNA for the CDR3: TGTGCCAGCAAGGCGGAGGGGCTCTCAGATACGCAGTATTTT.

This rearrangement joins TRBV9 to TRBJ1-5; TRBD1 agrees at 7 bases. Looked up from germline, CDR1 is SGDLS and CDR2 is YYNGEE. The CDR3 has 15 residues. Unmatched junction bases numbered 9, after V lost 3 bases and J lost 6 bases. CDR3 amino acids: CASSAFDRAVQPQHF. CDR3 sequence (DNA): TGTGCCAGCAGCGCCTTCGACAGGGCAGTTCAGCCCCAGCATTTT. Together with reference TRBV9 and TRBJ1-5, the CDR3 gives the full variable domain: DSGVTQTPKHLITATGQRVTLRCSPRSGDLSVYWYQQSLDQGLQFLIQYYNGEERAKGNILERFSAQQFPDLHSELNLSSLELGDSALYFCASSAFDRAVQPQHFGDGTRLSIL.

The rearrangement links TRBV27 to TRBJ2-3; 10 nucleotides line up with TRBD2. There are 17 residues in the CDR3. CDR1 MNHEY and CDR2 SMNVEV come from the germline V gene (reference sequence). The V gene end was trimmed by 4 bases and the J gene end by 0 bases; junction bases not matched to a gene: 7. The CDR3 sequence is CASSSLPLAGSTDTQYF. The CDR3, as DNA: TGTGCCAGCAGTTCACTCCCACTAGCGGGGAGCACAGATACGCAGTATTTT.

The V and J genes are TRBV20-1 and TRBJ2-7; D perhaps matches TRBD2 (5 bases). The CDR3 has 11 amino acids. The V gene's germline CDR1 is DFQATT and CDR2 SNEGSKA (reference sequence). The V gene lost 0 bases and the J gene lost 9 bases, with 9 bases spanning the gap. The CDR3 coding sequence is TGCAGTGCTAGAGATTCGGCGGGGCAGTACTTC. Translation: CSARDSAGQYF.

This clone was observed a few times. The chain couples TRBV11-3 to TRBJ2-1; TRBD1 matches at 7 bases. The CDR3 consists of 16 residues. J gave up 3 bases and V 3 bases, and 8 bases lay outside the gene matches. Germline V gene data show CDR1 as SGHNT and CDR2 as YENEEA. The chain's CDR3 is CASSFARNRGYNEQFF. The DNA of the CDR3 is TGTGCCAGCAGCTTCGCTCGGAACAGGGGCTACAATGAGCAGTTCTTC.

This chain connects TRBV21-1 to TRBJ2-7; TRBD2, as called in the table, went unchecked against the DNA. TRBV21-1 is assigned pseudogene status. This CDR3 comprises 16 residues. The CDR3: CASSPSGAGVTYEQYF. DNA for the CDR3: TGTGCCAGCAGCCCCTCAGGGGCGGGGGTTACCTACGAGCAGTACTTC.

The rearrangement links TRBV27 to TRBJ2-7, with D unresolved. The CDR3 consists of 11 residues. V was cut by 5 bases and J by 3 bases, with 5 bases left in between. The V gene's germline CDR1 is MNHEY and CDR2 SMNVEV (reference sequence). The DNA for the CDR3 is TGTGCCAGCAGTGACTTCTACGAGCAGTACTTC. It codes for CASSDFYEQYF.

This chain uses TRBV7-2 with TRBJ2-2; 7 positions agree with TRBD2. J lost 2 bases, V lost 5 bases, and 8 bases had no gene match. Germline V gives CDR1 SGHTA, CDR2 FQGNSA. The CDR3 sequence is 16 residues long. CDR3 protein: CASSRLAGENTGELFF. The DNA of the CDR3 is TGTGCCAGCAGCCGACTGGCGGGGGAAAACACCGGGGAGCTGTTTTTT.

This clone was seen only a few times. The rearrangement uses TRBV30 and TRBJ1-2; D uncertain. Germline CDR1 GTSNPN, CDR2 SVGIG (reference sequence). V was trimmed by 3 bases and J by 0 bases, leaving 11 bases between them. There are 14 residues in the CDR3. CDR3 in DNA: TGTGCCTGGAGGCCTCACCGAGCTAACTATGGCTACACCTTC. Its translation: CAWRPHRANYGYTF. The full variable domain, its missing parts supplied by reference TRBV30 and TRBJ1-2, is SQTIHQWPATLVQPVGSPLSLECTVEGTSNPNLYWYRQAAGRGLQLLFYSVGIGQISSEVPQNLSASRPQDRQFILSSKKLLLSDSGFYLCAWRPHRANYGYTFGSGTRLTVV.

The chain uses TRBV6-6 and TRBJ2-5; weak D call: TRBD2 (5 bases). With 2 bases removed from V and 5 bases from J, the gap between germline ends came to 9 bases. This CDR3 is 13 amino acids long. CDR1 is MNHNY and CDR2 is SVGAGI in the germline V gene (reference sequence). The CDR3 is CASSYEGRETQYF. The DNA of the CDR3 is TGTGCCAGCAGTTACGAGGGTCGGGAGACCCAGTACTTC.

This clone showed up just once. J is TRBJ2-2 and V is TRBV4-1; D is possibly TRBD1 (6 bases). CDR1 is MGHRA, CDR2 YSYEKL, per germline. The CDR3 spans 14 residues. V dropped 0 bases and J dropped 6 bases, with 8 bases sitting between them. CDR3 region: CASSQDRTAGELFF. DNA of the CDR3: TGCGCCAGCAGCCAAGATCGGACAGCCGGGGAGCTGTTTTTT.

Only a few counts were recorded for this clone. CDR3 sequence: CASIPGPPYEQYF. CDR3 coding DNA: TGTGCCAGCATTCCAGGGCCCCCCTACGAGCAGTACTTC. V and J are TRBV6-6 and TRBJ2-7, with D possibly being TRBD1 (5 bases). The length of the CDR3 is 13 residues. V lost 7 bases to trimming and J lost 2 bases, with 12 bases between them. Germline V gene lookup returns CDR1 MNHNY and CDR2 SVGAGI (reference sequence).

This clone was detected ten times or more. V and J are TRBV25-1 and TRBJ2-3; D gene unclear. V lost 6 bases and J 2 bases, leaving 9 bases between the germline ends. The CDR3 sequence is 13 residues long. Per germline, CDR1 MGHDK and CDR2 SYGVNS. CDR3 region: CASSPSPTDTQYF. DNA for the CDR3: TGTGCCAGCAGCCCTTCTCCCACAGATACGCAGTATTTT.

A few counts support this clone. V and J are TRBV6-1 and TRBJ2-1; tentatively, D is TRBD2 (6 bases). Trimming cost V 0 bases and J 7 bases, with 10 bases left between them. There are 14 residues in the CDR3. The germline gives CDR1 MNHNS, CDR2 SASEGT. The CDR3 DNA reads TGTGCCAGCAGTGAAGCGCGCCGGGGGAATGAGCAGTTCTTC. Translating it yields CASSEARRGNEQFF.

This clone was seen many times. This chain joins TRBV7-2 and TRBJ1-5; 7 positions match TRBD1. J lost 2 bases, V lost 6 bases, and 4 bases had no gene match. Germline V gene sequence: CDR1 SGHTA, CDR2 FQGNSA. There are 14 residues in the CDR3. Written as DNA, the CDR3 is TGTGCCAGCAGGGCCGGGACAGGCAATCAGCCCCAGCATTTT. This translates into CASRAGTGNQPQHF.

The rearrangement links TRBV19 to TRBJ1-4; possible D gene TRBD1, 6 bases. Trimming stripped 5 bases from V and 8 bases from J, with 27 bases between. The CDR3 is made up of 18 amino acids. CDR1 and CDR2 (germline): LNHDA, SQIVND (reference sequence). CDR3 region: CASSPQHQNAGAAEKLFF. CDR3 bases: TGTGCCAGTAGTCCTCAACATCAAAACGCGGGGGCAGCAGAAAAACTGTTTTTT.

The gene calls are TRBV5-1 and TRBJ2-7; possibly TRBD1 for D (5 bases). CDR1 SGHRS and CDR2 YFSETQ come from the germline V gene. The V end was cut by 3 bases, the J end by 3 bases, with 13 bases between. The CDR3 has 14 amino acids. Here the CDR3 DNA reads TGCGCCAGCAGCTCCCCGCAGGGCCACTACGAGCAGTACTTC. This sequence encodes CASSSPQGHYEQYF.